This paragraph covers one T cell receptor (beta chain) sequence. This sample stems from a study of OX40 agonist ivuxolimab in advanced cancers. The protocol was immunoSEQ multiplex PCR, while the TCRdb copy is restricted to in-frame clones and leaves out a portion. The sample records some 82,000 clones, around 90% being singletons. Germline values: CDR1 LGHNA, CDR2 YNFKEQ. V shed 2 bases and J 5 bases; nucleotides not matched to a gene: 4. The CDR3 consists of 14 residues. This specimen was CD4+ or CD8+ T cells sorted from blood, taken in a trial of the OX40 agonist ivuxolimab. The sequence was collected from an adult with an advanced solid tumor such as melanoma, head and neck, liver or kidney cancer. The chain joins TRBV4-2 to TRBJ2-3; 7 nucleotides line up with TRBD2. The CDR3 region has the DNA TGTGCCAGCAGCCAAAGCGGGATGGGAGATACGCAGTATTTT. Amino acids: CASSQSGMGDTQYF.